The next 27 T cell receptor beta chains were all read from a single sample in a study of blood T cell repertoires in COVID-19. Only in-frame clones appear in the TCRdb table, and some are missing; sequencing was by immunoSEQ multiplex PCR. The sample lists under 100,000 clones, under 90% occurring once. The sample taken for sequencing was peripheral blood. All receptors derive from a woman in her 70s with acute or convalescent COVID-19.

The chain carries TRBV29-1 and TRBJ2-1; 9 positions agree with TRBD1. The germline gives CDR1 SQVTM, CDR2 ANQGSEA. The CDR3 has 11 residues. V lost 7 bases and J lost 9; bases outside the gene matches: 4. The CDR3, as DNA: TGCAGCGGGGACAGGGCGGGTGAGCAGTTCTTC. Its protein product is CSGDRAGEQFF.

About this clone: The identical CDR3 is also encoded by other nucleotide sequences in the sample. The V and J genes are TRBV7-6 and TRBJ1-1; tentatively, D is TRBD1 (5 bases). The germline V and J ends were trimmed by 2 bases and 1 base, with 14 bases remaining between them. Germline CDR1 reads SGHVS; CDR2 reads FNYEAQ. CDR3 size: 16 residues. Here the CDR3 DNA reads TGTGCCAGCAGCTTACGCTCAGGGTCGTCGAACACTGAAGCTTTCTTT. Encoded protein: CASSLRSGSSNTEAFF.

The chain combines TRBV5-6 with TRBJ1-5; D is perhaps TRBD1 (6 bases). This CDR3 has 16 residues. Germline CDR1 SGHDT, CDR2 YYEEEE. V was trimmed by 2 bases and J by 4 bases, leaving 16 bases between them. CDR3 nucleotides: TGTGCCAGCAGCTTACAAGGCAGGGGTGAAAATCAGCCCCAGCATTTT. Its protein product is CASSLQGRGENQPQHF.

V and J are TRBV28 and TRBJ1-2; 7 positions match TRBD1. Germline CDR1 and CDR2: MDHEN and SYDVKM. V lost 1 base and J lost 3; bases outside the gene matches: 8. The CDR3 covers 16 residues. The CDR3 region is CASSLLEQGMHYGYTF. The DNA of the CDR3 is TGTGCCAGCAGTTTATTAGAACAGGGGATGCACTATGGCTACACCTTC.

This chain links TRBV10-2 with TRBJ2-3; 7 bases line up with TRBD2. V shed 3 bases, J shed 6 bases, and the junction held 6 bases outside the gene matches. CDR1 and CDR2 (germline): WSHSY, SAAADI. The CDR3 covers 14 residues. Here the CDR3 DNA reads TGCGCCAGCAGTGATGGGGGGAGGGTTGATACGCAGTATTTT. Its translation: CASSDGGRVDTQYF.

The chain carries TRBV28 and TRBJ1-4; 11 bases map to TRBD1. V shed 4 bases, J shed 0 bases, and the junction held 4 bases outside the gene matches. The germline V gene has CDR1 MDHEN and CDR2 SYDVKM. This CDR3 is 17 amino acids long. CDR3 amino acids: CASSSPGQGATNEKLFF. DNA for the CDR3: TGTGCCAGCAGTTCGCCGGGACAGGGGGCAACTAATGAAAAACTGTTTTTT.

The chain links TRBV14 to TRBJ2-3; D possibly corresponds to TRBD2 (6 bases). This CDR3 spans 14 amino acids. The ends were cut back, 2 bases at V and 7 bases at J, with 13 bases in the middle. Germline CDR1 is SGHDN and CDR2 is FVKESK. This CDR3 is CASSQFISGNTQYF. For the CDR3, the DNA is TGTGCCAGCAGCCAATTCATTAGCGGAAATACGCAGTATTTT.

The chain employs TRBV2 and TRBJ1-1; the D gene is possibly TRBD1 (5 bases). This CDR3 spans 15 amino acids. Trimming stripped 6 bases from V and 6 bases from J, with 20 bases between. Germline CDR1 reads SNHLY; CDR2 reads FYNNEI. The chain's CDR3 is CASSPGQGRLAEAFF. The CDR3 DNA sequence: TGTGCCAGCAGCCCAGGGCAGGGTAGGCTTGCTGAAGCTTTCTTT.

This chain joins TRBV18 and TRBJ2-3; 9 nucleotides agree with TRBD2. With 6 bases clipped from V and 3 bases from J, the junction kept 4 bases outside the gene matches. Germline CDR1 reads KGHSH; CDR2 reads LQKENI. This CDR3 has 14 amino acids. CDR3 bases: TGTGCCAGCTCCGGCCTAGCGGGGACAGATACGCAGTATTTT. This codes for CASSGLAGTDTQYF.

The gene calls are TRBV2 and TRBJ2-3; D perhaps matches TRBD1 (5 bases). Germline values: CDR1 SNHLY, CDR2 FYNNEI. There are 17 residues in the CDR3. Trimming removed 1 base at V and 4 bases at J, with 18 bases between. The chain's CDR3 is CASSEGGHYPGADTQYF. The CDR3 coding sequence is TGTGCCAGCAGTGAAGGGGGCCACTACCCGGGCGCAGATACGCAGTATTTT.

J is TRBJ1-2 and V is TRBV5-4; possible D gene TRBD1, 6 bases. Deletions cut 3 bases from V and 5 bases from J, with 17 bases between. From germline, CDR1 is SGHNT and CDR2 YYREEE (reference sequence). The CDR3 has 15 residues. CDR3 region: CASSSWMDSPYGYTF. CDR3 in DNA: TGTGCCAGCAGCTCTTGGATGGACAGCCCTTATGGCTACACCTTC. Variable domain in full (rest from reference TRBV5-4 and TRBJ1-2): ETGVTQSPTHLIKTRGQQVTLRCSSQSGHNTVSWYQQALGQGPQFIFQYYREEENGRGNFPPRFSGLQFPNYSSELNVNALELDDSALYLCASSSWMDSPYGYTFGSGTRLTVV.

This clone was found a few times. V usage is TRBV19 and J usage is TRBJ1-1; tentatively, D is TRBD1 (5 bases). The V end was cut by 3 bases, the J end by 1 base, with 9 bases between. The CDR3 sequence is 14 residues long. The germline V gene has CDR1 LNHDA and CDR2 SQIVND (reference sequence). For the CDR3, the DNA is TGTGCCAGTAGTATTCAGGGTTCGAACACTGAAGCTTTCTTT. Its protein is CASSIQGSNTEAFF.

The chain couples TRBV15 to TRBJ2-3, with no clear D. The CDR3 runs to 14 residues. The V gene's germline CDR1 is LNHNV and CDR2 YYDKDF (reference sequence). V dropped 1 base and J dropped 6 bases, with 11 bases sitting between them. This CDR3 is CATSRAVPQDTQYF. CDR3 DNA: TGTGCCACCAGCAGAGCTGTTCCACAGGATACGCAGTATTTT. Combining the CDR3 with reference TRBV15 and TRBJ2-3 gives the whole variable domain DAMVIQNPRYQVTQFGKPVTLSCSQTLNHNVMYWYQQKSSQAPKLLFHYYDKDFNNEADTPDNFQSRRPNTSFCFLDIRSPGLGDTAMYLCATSRAVPQDTQYFGPGTRLTVL.

This clone was seen a few times. The chain carries TRBV20-1 and TRBJ1-1; 7 nucleotides agree with TRBD1. CDR1 and CDR2 from the germline V gene are DFQATT and SNEGSKA (reference sequence). V dropped 3 bases and J dropped 11; count of bases not matched to a gene: 12. The CDR3 is 13 amino acids. The DNA of the CDR3 is TGCAGTGCTAGTCTCCAGGGGGTGCGGTCGGCTTTCTTT. It is translated as CSASLQGVRSAFF.

This chain uses TRBV4-2 with TRBJ2-7, with D possibly TRBD2 on 6 matching bases. Trimming removed 3 bases from V and 2 bases from J, with 17 bases in between. The CDR3 has 16 amino acids. CDR1 is LGHNA and CDR2 is YNFKEQ in the germline V gene. This CDR3 is CASSQATAGLTYEQYF. The CDR3 DNA reads TGTGCCAGCAGCCAGGCTACAGCGGGCCTAACCTACGAGCAGTACTTC.

In nucleotides, the CDR3 is TGCGCCAGCAGCTTGTTCGCGGGCAGCACAGATACGCAGTATTTT. This gives the protein CASSLFAGSTDTQYF. The chain carries TRBV5-1 and TRBJ2-3; TRBD2 is a possible D gene (5 bases). The germline V gene has CDR1 SGHRS and CDR2 YFSETQ. V lost 1 base, J lost 0 bases, and 9 bases lay in between. CDR3 length: 15 amino acids.

The rearrangement uses TRBV6-1 and TRBJ1-5, with TRBD1 matching 7 bases. This CDR3 has 16 residues. Germline CDR1 and CDR2: MNHNS and SASEGT. V was clipped by 2 bases and J by 5 bases; unmatched bases: 9. The CDR3 loop is CASSERGRRGYQPQHF. The CDR3 DNA follows: TGTGCCAGCAGTGAAAGGGGGCGGAGGGGTTATCAGCCCCAGCATTTT.

The rearrangement links TRBV23-1 to TRBJ1-1; D ambiguous. TRBV23-1 is assigned to the ORF class and has an uncertain function. The CDR3 contains 15 residues. Trimming pared 7 bases from V and 0 bases from J, leaving 15 bases between. This CDR3 reads CASTKAGRMNTEAFF. In DNA, the CDR3 is TGCGCCAGCACCAAGGCGGGGAGAATGAACACTGAAGCTTTCTTT.

V is TRBV28 and J is TRBJ2-1; 7 nucleotides match TRBD1. Trimming cost V 6 bases and J 6 bases; bases outside gene matches: 5. The CDR3 is made up of 13 amino acids. Germline CDR1 reads MDHEN; CDR2 reads SYDVKM. This CDR3 is CASRRTGPNEQFF. As DNA, the CDR3 is TGTGCCAGCAGACGGACAGGTCCCAATGAGCAGTTCTTC.

A single count supports this clone. The genes are TRBV4-1 and TRBJ2-1; TRBD2 matches 11 bases. The CDR3 is 16 residues long. Germline CDR1 reads MGHRA; CDR2 reads YSYEKL. The J segment lost 6 bases and the V segment lost 5 bases, leaving 9 bases of the junction unmatched. CDR3 DNA: TGCGCCAGCAGCTATTTAGCGGGAGGGCCGGGCAATGAGCAGTTCTTC. It translates to CASSYLAGGPGNEQFF.

The J gene is TRBJ2-7, the V gene TRBV7-2; 7 bases fit TRBD2. Per the germline V gene, CDR1 is SGHTA and CDR2 is FQGNSA. Trimming cost V 0 bases and J 7 bases; bases outside gene matches: 9. CDR3 length equals 15 residues. The CDR3: CASSLAGTTHREQYF. The CDR3 nucleotides read TGTGCCAGCAGCTTAGCTGGGACTACACATAGGGAGCAGTACTTC.

The V call is TRBV19, the J call TRBJ1-5; D might be TRBD1 (5 bases). Germline-derived CDR1 and CDR2 are LNHDA and SQIVND (reference sequence). The CDR3 sequence is 15 residues long. With 5 bases removed from V and 2 bases from J, the gap between germline ends came to 13 bases. As DNA, the CDR3 is TGTGCCAGTAGTGACTCGGGGGGAGGCAATCAGCCCCAGCATTTT. Translated: CASSDSGGGNQPQHF.

The rearrangement uses TRBV12-5 and TRBJ2-5; D is possibly TRBD1 (6 bases). The V gene lost 3 bases and the J gene lost 1 base, with 9 bases spanning the gap. The germline V gene encodes CDR1 LGHNT and CDR2 FRNRAP. The CDR3 contains 14 residues. DNA for the CDR3: TGTGCTAGTGGTTTCCAGGGGCCCCAAGAGACCCAGTACTTC. This gives the protein CASGFQGPQETQYF.

The CDR3 protein is CASSQSVDSNEKLFF. In DNA, the CDR3 is TGTGCCAGCAGCCAAAGTGTGGACTCCAATGAAAAACTGTTTTTT. The chain recombines TRBV16 with TRBJ1-4; D unresolved. CDR1 and CDR2 from the germline V gene are KGHSY and FQNENV. The V gene lost 2 bases and the J gene lost 5 bases, with 12 bases spanning the gap. This CDR3 comprises 15 residues.

The chain employs TRBV7-8 and TRBJ2-1; D ambiguous. The CDR3 covers 15 residues. V lost 1 base to trimming and J lost 0 bases, with 7 bases between them. Germline CDR1 reads SGHVS; CDR2 reads FQNEAQ. The CDR3, as DNA: TGTGCCAGCAGCTTAGTTGCGGTCTCCTACAATGAGCAGTTCTTC. Translation: CASSLVAVSYNEQFF.

This clone was picked up one time. The identical CDR3 is also encoded by other nucleotide sequences in the sample. V and J are TRBV18 and TRBJ1-1; the D is unclear. The CDR3 covers 13 residues. Germline assignment: CDR1 KGHSH and CDR2 LQKENI. Trimming left V 3 bases short and J 2 bases short, with 7 bases between. CDR3: CASSPSGNTEAFF. The CDR3 DNA follows: TGTGCCAGCTCACCGTCGGGAAACACTGAAGCTTTCTTT.

In its sample, this clone was seen a few times. The chain recombines TRBV28 with TRBJ2-3, with D unclear. Trimming cost V 8 bases and J 1 base, with 13 bases left between them. There are 14 residues in the CDR3. Germline V gene sequence: CDR1 MDHEN, CDR2 SYDVKM. The CDR3 nucleotides are TGTGCCAGCGCCCCACTACCTCGCACAGATACGCAGTATTTT. It codes for CASAPLPRTDTQYF.